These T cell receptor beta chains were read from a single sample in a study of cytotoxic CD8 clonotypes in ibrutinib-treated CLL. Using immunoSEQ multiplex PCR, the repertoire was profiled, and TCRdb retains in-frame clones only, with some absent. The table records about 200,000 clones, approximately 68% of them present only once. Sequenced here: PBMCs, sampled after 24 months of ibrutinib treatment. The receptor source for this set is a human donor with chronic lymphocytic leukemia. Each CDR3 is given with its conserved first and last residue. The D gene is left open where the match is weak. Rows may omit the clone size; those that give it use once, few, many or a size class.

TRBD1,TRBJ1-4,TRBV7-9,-,TGTGCCAGCAGCTTAAATAAGGGACAGGGGTCCCTCGAAAAACTGTTTTTT,CASSLNKGQGSLEKLFF
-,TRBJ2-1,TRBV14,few,TGTGCCAGCAGCCATTTAGGCTACAATGAGCAGTTCTTC,CASSHLGYNEQFF
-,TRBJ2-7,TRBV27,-,TGTGCCAGCAGTCTTACCTACGAGCAGTACTTC,CASSLTYEQYF
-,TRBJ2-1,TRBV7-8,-,TGTGCCAGCAGCTTAGCACTCTCGACGGGCAATGAGCAGTTCTTC,CASSLALSTGNEQFF
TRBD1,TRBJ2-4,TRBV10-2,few,TGCGCCAGCAGTGAGGGGACAGGGGTTGACATTCAGTACTTC,CASSEGTGVDIQYF
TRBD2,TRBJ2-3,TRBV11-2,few,TGTGCCAGCAGCTTAGTTGGGCTAGCGGGAGGGAGGGATACGCAGTATTTT,CASSLVGLAGGRDTQYF
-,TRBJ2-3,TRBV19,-,TGTGCCAGTAGTACACGTCATGGACAGAAGTATACAGATACGCAGTATTTT,CASSTRHGQKYTDTQYF
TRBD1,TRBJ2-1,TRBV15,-,TGTGCCACCAGCAGGAGACTAGACAGGGGCTCCTACAATGAGCAGTTCTTC,CATSRRLDRGSYNEQFF
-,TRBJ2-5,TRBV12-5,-,TGTGCTAGTGGTTTGGCATGGCAGGGCGGGGAGACCCAGTACTTC,CASGLAWQGGETQYF
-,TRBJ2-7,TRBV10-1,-,TGCGCCAGCAGTGAGTCGGGGGACGGGCGGGACGAGCAGTACTTC,CASSESGDGRDEQYF
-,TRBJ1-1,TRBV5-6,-,TGTGCCAGCAGCTTGGCCCGTCTGAACACTGAAGCTTTCTTT,CASSLARLNTEAFF
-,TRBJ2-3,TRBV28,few,TGTGCCAGCAGTCGTCCCGGGGGCACAGATACGCAGTATTTT,CASSRPGGTDTQYF
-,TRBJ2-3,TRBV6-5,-,TGTGCCAGCAGTTACGGGGGAACTCAGCATACGCAGTATTTT,CASSYGGTQHTQYF
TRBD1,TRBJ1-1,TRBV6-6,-,TGTGCCAGCGGATACTTTGACAGGGAAGGGGGAGCTTTCTTT,CASGYFDREGGAFF
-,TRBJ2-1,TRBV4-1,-,TGCGCCAGCAGCCCAAGTGGGATTGAGCAGTTCTTC,CASSPSGIEQFF
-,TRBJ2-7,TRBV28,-,TGTGCCAGCACGAATTTAGGGTACGAGCAGTACTTC,CASTNLGYEQYF
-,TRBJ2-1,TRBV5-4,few,TGTGCCAGCAGCCTGGATGGTAATGAGCAGTTCTTC,CASSLDGNEQFF
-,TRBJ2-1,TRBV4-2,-,TGTGCCAGCAACGGAGGGCCGGGTTTGGGCAATGAGCAGTTCTTC,CASNGGPGLGNEQFF
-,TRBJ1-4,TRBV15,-,TGTGCCACCAGCAGAGATCGGAGCGGGCCGAATGAAAAACTGTTTTTT,CATSRDRSGPNEKLFF
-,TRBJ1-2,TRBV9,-,TGTGCCAGCAGCGGGTGGGGAGACCGGCGGCATTTACGCTACACCTTC,CASSGWGDRRHLRYTF
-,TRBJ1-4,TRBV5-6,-,TGTGCCAGCAGCTTGGGTGCAGGGGAAAAACTGTTTTTT,CASSLGAGEKLFF
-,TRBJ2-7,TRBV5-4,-,TGTGCCAGCACTCGAGGAGGACGCTCCTACGAGCAGTACTTC,CASTRGGRSYEQYF
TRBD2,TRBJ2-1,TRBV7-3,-,TGTGCCAGCAGCCGGACGGGACTAGCGGGAGTCAAAGAGCAGTTCTTC,CASSRTGLAGVKEQFF
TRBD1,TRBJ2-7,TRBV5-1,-,TGCGCCAGCAGCCCGGACAGGGGGTACGAGCAGTACTTC,CASSPDRGYEQYF
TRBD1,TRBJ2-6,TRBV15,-,TGTGCCACACTACAGGGGCACTCGGGGGCCAACGTCCTGACTTTC,CATLQGHSGANVLTF
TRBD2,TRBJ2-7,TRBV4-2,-,TGTGCCAGCAGCCAACTGTTTAGCGGGAGGGTAACCTACGAGCAGTACTTC,CASSQLFSGRVTYEQYF
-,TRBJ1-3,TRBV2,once,TGTGCCAGCAGTGAAGAGGTCCCACAGGGTGGAAACACCATATATTTT,CASSEEVPQGGNTIYF
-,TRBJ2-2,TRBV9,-,TGTGCCAGCAGCGTAGCTACAAGGCCATCGGGGAACACCGGGGAGCTGTTTTTT,CASSVATRPSGNTGELFF
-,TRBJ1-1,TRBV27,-,TGTGCCAGCATTACCACCGCCCGGGGGTCTGAAGCTTTCTTT,CASITTARGSEAFF
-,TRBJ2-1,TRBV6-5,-,TGTGCCAGCAGGGGGGATGAGCAGTTCTTC,CASRGDEQFF
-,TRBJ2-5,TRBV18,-,TGTGCCAGCTCACCTACGCGAAACCTCCAAGAGACCCAGTACTTC,CASSPTRNLQETQYF
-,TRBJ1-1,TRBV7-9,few,TGTGCCAGCAGCTCCCCAGGGAGCCTTGAAGCTTTCTTT,CASSSPGSLEAFF
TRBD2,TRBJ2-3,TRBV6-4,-,TGTGCCAGCAGTTGGACTAGCGGGAGCACAGATACGCAGTATTTT,CASSWTSGSTDTQYF
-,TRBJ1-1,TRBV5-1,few,TGCGCCAGCCGTGCTCCGTTGAACACTGAAGCTTTCTTT,CASRAPLNTEAFF
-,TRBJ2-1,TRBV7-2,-,TGTGCCAGCAGCTTAGCTGGCGGATACAATGAGCAGTTCTTC,CASSLAGGYNEQFF
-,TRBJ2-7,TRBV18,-,TGTGCCAGCTCACCACGTTTAGGCTCCTACGAGCAGTACTTC,CASSPRLGSYEQYF
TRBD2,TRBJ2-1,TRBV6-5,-,TGTGCCAGCGTCCCTCTAGCGGGCGGGAGCAATGAGCAGTTCTTC,CASVPLAGGSNEQFF
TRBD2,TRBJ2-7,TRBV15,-,TGTGCCACCAGCCCTAGCGGGAGGGACGAGCAGTACTTC,CATSPSGRDEQYF
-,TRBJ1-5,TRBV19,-,TGTGCCAGTAGTATAAGCGTCTGGACGGGCAATCAGCCCCAGCATTTT,CASSISVWTGNQPQHF
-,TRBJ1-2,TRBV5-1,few,TGCGCCAGCAGCAAGGACCCCGGCAGCTATGGCTACACCTTC,CASSKDPGSYGYTF
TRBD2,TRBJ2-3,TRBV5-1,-,TGCGCCAGCAGCTTGTTCCTAGCGGGAGGGAGGGATACGCAGTATTTT,CASSLFLAGGRDTQYF
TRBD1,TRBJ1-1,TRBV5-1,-,TGCGCCAGCAGCTTTCTCGGGACAGGGAACACTGAAGCTTTCTTT,CASSFLGTGNTEAFF
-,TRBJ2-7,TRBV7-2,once,TGTGCCAGCAGCCCGCACGCAATGAACTACGAGCAGTACTTC,CASSPHAMNYEQYF
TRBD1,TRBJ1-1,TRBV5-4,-,TGTGCCAGCAGCTACGGACCGGGACAGGGGAACACTGAAGCTTTCTTT,CASSYGPGQGNTEAFF
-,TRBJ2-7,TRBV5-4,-,TGTGCCAGCAGCCCGGGTCCTGCCCCCTACGAGCAGTACTTC,CASSPGPAPYEQYF
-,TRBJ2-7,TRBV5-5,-,TGTGCCAGCAGCTTGGTTCCCCGGGACCAATACGAGCAGTACTTC,CASSLVPRDQYEQYF